One and the same sample provided the 30 T cell receptor beta chains below, sequenced in a study of T cell changes during pregnancy in multiple sclerosis. Clones were sequenced by immunoSEQ multiplex PCR, and TCRdb holds only the in-frame ones, with some missing. Of 55,000 to 75,000 clones in the sample, about 91% were seen once. The source material was peripheral blood, sampled after pregnancy. The receptors originated from a female donor with multiple sclerosis, enrolled in a pregnancy study.

The genes are TRBV12-5 and TRBJ2-1; 7 positions agree with TRBD2. This CDR3 region has 15 residues. CDR1 is LGHNT, CDR2 FRNRAP, per germline. The junction had 14 bases not matched to a gene; V was cut back by 7 bases and J by 8 bases. In nucleotides, the CDR3 is TGTGCTAGTGCTAGAGGGACGGGAGGTACCCATGAGCAGTTCTTC. Protein sequence: CASARGTGGTHEQFF.

The V gene is TRBV27, the J gene TRBJ1-2; no firm D call. CDR1 and CDR2 (germline): MNHEY, SMNVEV (reference sequence). The CDR3 spans 15 residues. Between the trimmed V and J ends, which lost 4 bases and 0 bases, there was a span of 12 bases. The CDR3 sequence is CASSSSPRANYGYTF. CDR3 in DNA: TGTGCCAGCAGTTCTTCTCCCCGAGCTAACTATGGCTACACCTTC.

The rearrangement uses TRBV27 and TRBJ2-7, with 13 positions matching TRBD2. CDR1 is MNHEY, CDR2 SMNVEV, per germline (reference sequence). Germline trimming cut 6 bases from V and 2 bases from J; bases unmatched to any gene: 7. This CDR3 has 16 amino acids. The CDR3 loop is CASSLEGTSGAYEQYF. The CDR3, as DNA: TGTGCCAGCAGCCTCGAGGGGACTAGCGGGGCCTACGAGCAGTACTTC.

The chain carries TRBV2 and TRBJ1-1, with 10 positions matching TRBD1. The CDR3 loop spans 14 amino acids. After removal of 6 bases from V and 1 base from J, the junction contained 2 bases not matched to a gene. Germline V gene data show CDR1 as SNHLY and CDR2 as FYNNEI. The CDR3 DNA reads as TGTGCCAGCAGGGGGGACAGGGGGAACACTGAAGCTTTCTTT. As protein: CASRGDRGNTEAFF.

V is TRBV28 and J is TRBJ1-1; D unclear. The V end was cut by 7 bases, the J end by 4 bases, with 10 bases between. There are 12 residues in the CDR3. CDR1 is MDHEN, CDR2 SYDVKM, per germline. The DNA of the CDR3 is TGTGCCAGCAAGCCCCCTACCACTGAAGCTTTCTTT. It specifies CASKPPTTEAFF.

The V and J genes are TRBV10-3 and TRBJ1-5; D is unresolved. Per germline, CDR1 ENHRY and CDR2 SYGVKD. Trimming cost V 4 bases and J 3 bases, with 7 bases left between them. The CDR3 length is 13 residues. DNA of the CDR3: TGTGCCATCAGTGCGCAGGACAATCAGCCCCAGCATTTT. Protein sequence: CAISAQDNQPQHF.

The chain combines TRBV5-4 with TRBJ1-1, with D hard to call. Germline loops: CDR1 SGHNT, CDR2 YYREEE (reference sequence). Trimming pared 1 base from V and 2 bases from J, leaving 9 bases between. CDR3 length equals 14 residues. The CDR3 protein is CASSLLAGNTEAFF. The CDR3 DNA follows: TGTGCCAGCAGCTTGCTTGCGGGAAACACTGAAGCTTTCTTT.

The rearrangement uses TRBV5-1 and TRBJ2-3; 13 bases line up with TRBD2. CDR1 and CDR2 from the germline V gene are SGHRS and YFSETQ. This CDR3 spans 16 amino acids. V dropped 4 bases and J dropped 3; count of bases not matched to a gene: 5. CDR3 nucleotide sequence: TGCGCCAGCAGCGGCGGACTAGCGGGAGTTACAGATACGCAGTATTTT. Amino acid sequence: CASSGGLAGVTDTQYF.

J is TRBJ1-2 and V is TRBV19; 7 nucleotides align to TRBD1. Germline CDR1 LNHDA, CDR2 SQIVND (reference sequence). The ends lost 3 bases at V and 6 bases at J; junction bases unmatched: 4. This CDR3 has 13 amino acids. CDR3: CASSIRQGNGYTF. CDR3 DNA sequence: TGTGCCAGTAGTATCCGACAGGGCAATGGCTACACCTTC.

The chain combines TRBV11-3 with TRBJ2-5; TRBD2 is a possible D gene (6 bases). Germline V gene data show CDR1 as SGHNT and CDR2 as YENEEA. The length of the CDR3 is 15 residues. V was clipped by 1 base and J by 4 bases, with 13 bases between them. In DNA, the CDR3 is TGTGCCAGCAGCTTAGGACTAGGGGCGATAGAGACCCAGTACTTC. This encodes CASSLGLGAIETQYF.

Concerning this clone itself: Within the sample, other DNA sequences also encode this same CDR3. This chain links TRBV9 with TRBJ2-1; no definite D call. Germline-derived CDR1 and CDR2 are SGDLS and YYNGEE. The CDR3 contains 13 residues. Trimming shortened V by 4 bases and J by 0 bases, and 5 bases separated the two germline ends. The CDR3: CASSPRSYNEQFF. The CDR3 region has the DNA TGTGCCAGCAGCCCCCGCTCCTACAATGAGCAGTTCTTC.

The J gene is TRBJ1-1, the V gene TRBV5-4; 7 nucleotides agree with TRBD1. The CDR3 has 15 amino acids. Germline lookup yields CDR1 SGHNT and CDR2 YYREEE (reference sequence). V dropped 4 bases and J dropped 1; count of bases not matched to a gene: 7. CDR3 nucleotide sequence: TGTGCCAGCAGCCCGAATCGACAGGGGAACACTGAAGCTTTCTTT. It translates to CASSPNRQGNTEAFF.

This sequence joins TRBV28 and TRBJ2-2; D is uncertain. V was pared by 4 bases and J by 6 bases, with 15 bases between. This CDR3 is built from 15 residues. Germline V gives CDR1 MDHEN, CDR2 SYDVKM. CDR3 bases: TGTGCCAGCAGTTCCTCTTCGGTCGCGTCCGGGGAGCTGTTTTTT. As protein: CASSSSSVASGELFF.

This chain joins TRBV28 and TRBJ2-7, with TRBD2 as a possible D gene (6 bases). V lost 2 bases and J 6 bases, leaving 17 bases between the germline ends. CDR3 length: 15 amino acids. Per the germline V gene, CDR1 is MDHEN and CDR2 is SYDVKM. CDR3 sequence reads: CASSLITAGLVEQYF. In DNA form, the CDR3 reads TGTGCCAGCAGTTTAATCACCGCGGGGCTAGTCGAGCAGTACTTC.

The chain has TRBV7-9 and TRBJ2-7, with D possibly being TRBD2 (5 bases). The V gene's germline CDR1 is SEHNR and CDR2 FQNEAQ (reference sequence). The CDR3 is 15 residues long. With 3 bases removed from V and 0 bases from J, the gap between germline ends came to 12 bases. The CDR3 region has the DNA TGTGCCAGCAGCTTGACTAACGCAATCTCCTACGAGCAGTACTTC. Its protein is CASSLTNAISYEQYF.

The rearrangement joins TRBV11-2 to TRBJ2-7, with 8 bases fitting TRBD2. CDR3 length: 15 residues. Germline V gene data show CDR1 as SGHAT and CDR2 as FQNNGV. Trimming took 2 bases from V and 4 from J; bases not matched to a gene: 7. CDR3 loop: CASSLTPGLEYEQYF. The CDR3 region has the DNA TGTGCCAGCAGCTTAACCCCGGGACTAGAGTACGAGCAGTACTTC. The whole variable domain, remainder taken from reference TRBV11-2 and TRBJ2-7, is EAGVAQSPRYKIIEKRQSVAFWCNPISGHATLYWYQQILGQGPKLLIQFQNNGVVDDSQLPKDRFSAERLKGVDSTLKIQPAKLEDSAVYLCASSLTPGLEYEQYFGPGTRLTVT.

The chain recombines TRBV5-6 with TRBJ2-5, with D possibly matching TRBD2 (7 bases). The CDR3 is 13 residues long. The V end was cut by 4 bases, the J end by 4 bases, with 11 bases between. Germline lookup yields CDR1 SGHDT and CDR2 YYEEEE. CDR3 sequence: CASSAGDIETQYF. DNA for the CDR3: TGTGCCAGCAGCGCGGGGGACATAGAGACCCAGTACTTC.

The gene calls are TRBV5-1 and TRBJ2-7, with D possibly being TRBD1 (6 bases). The V gene's germline CDR1 is SGHRS and CDR2 YFSETQ. The CDR3 consists of 16 residues. The germline V and J ends were trimmed by 2 bases and 3 bases, with 18 bases remaining between them. CDR3 sequence (DNA): TGCGCCAGCAGCTTAGGTGTGTTGGACAGTTACTACGAGCAGTACTTC. This codes for CASSLGVLDSYYEQYF.

The J gene is TRBJ1-5, the V gene TRBV19; 9 positions agree with TRBD1. The V gene end was trimmed by 5 bases and the J gene end by 7 bases; junction bases not matched to a gene: 9. Germline loops: CDR1 LNHDA, CDR2 SQIVND (reference sequence). The CDR3 totals 15 residues. CDR3 coding DNA: TGTGCCAGTAGTCCCACAGGGGGCGCGGGCCAGCCCCAGCATTTT. Its protein product is CASSPTGGAGQPQHF.

The rearrangement joins TRBV6-1 to TRBJ1-1; 7 bases map to TRBD1. The germline gives CDR1 MNHNS, CDR2 SASEGT. The CDR3 covers 14 residues. V lost 4 bases, J lost 2 bases, and 4 bases stayed unmatched. As DNA, the CDR3 is TGTGCCAGCAGTGGGACAGGAACCAACACTGAAGCTTTCTTT. This encodes CASSGTGTNTEAFF.

The rearrangement joins TRBV7-2 to TRBJ2-7; 9 bases fit TRBD1. Germline loops: CDR1 SGHTA, CDR2 FQGNSA. Trimming at V came to 5 bases and at J to 3 bases, leaving 5 bases not matched to a gene. The CDR3 extends over 14 amino acids. CDR3 residues: CASSVGTGYYEQYF. The CDR3 coding sequence is TGTGCCAGCAGCGTCGGGACAGGGTACTACGAGCAGTACTTC. The whole variable domain, filled in from reference TRBV7-2 and TRBJ2-7, reads GAGVSQSPSNKVTEKGKDVELRCDPISGHTALYWYRQSLGQGLEFLIYFQGNSAPDKSGLPSDRFSAERTGGSVSTLTIQRTQQEDSAVYLCASSVGTGYYEQYFGPGTRLTVT.

J is TRBJ2-7 and V is TRBV7-6; 9 positions agree with TRBD1. CDR3 length: 14 amino acids. Unmatched junction bases numbered 2, after V lost 5 bases and J lost 0 bases. Germline CDR1 is SGHVS and CDR2 is FNYEAQ. CDR3 DNA sequence: TGTGCCAGCAGCCGGACAGGGGACTCCTACGAGCAGTACTTC. This encodes CASSRTGDSYEQYF.

The chain employs TRBV30 and TRBJ2-7; 7 nucleotides match TRBD1. Germline loops: CDR1 GTSNPN, CDR2 SVGIG (reference sequence). Trimming removed 0 bases from V and 3 bases from J; junction bases left unmatched: 14. CDR3 length: 17 residues. CDR3 in DNA: TGTGCCTGGAGTGTCCAAGCTAGGGGGCGCGGAGGCTACGAGCAGTACTTC. Encoded protein: CAWSVQARGRGGYEQYF.

This chain joins TRBV13 and TRBJ2-7, with TRBD1 as a possible D gene (6 bases). The CDR3 runs 15 residues. From germline, CDR1 is PRHDT and CDR2 FYEKMQ (reference sequence). Trimming took off 5 bases at V and 0 bases at J, with 14 bases between the two ends. The CDR3 region is CASSLRRGSSYEQYF. CDR3 nucleotide sequence: TGTGCCAGCAGCCTACGCAGGGGCAGCTCCTACGAGCAGTACTTC.

The chain carries TRBV28 and TRBJ2-2; TRBD1 might be the D (6 bases). Germline CDR1 is MDHEN and CDR2 is SYDVKM. The CDR3 runs 15 residues. V dropped 2 bases and J dropped 5 bases, with 12 bases sitting between them. The CDR3 DNA reads TGTGCCAGCAGTTTAAGGGGGAGCGGAACCGGGGAGCTGTTTTTT. Residues: CASSLRGSGTGELFF.

The gene calls are TRBV10-2 and TRBJ1-2, with 11 bases that match TRBD1. V lost 6 bases, J lost 2 bases, and 5 bases stayed unmatched. Germline values: CDR1 WSHSY, CDR2 SAAADI. This CDR3 is 15 amino acids long. The DNA for the CDR3 is TGCGCCAGCAGGACCGGGACAGGGGGGAACTATGGCTACACCTTC. Translated: CASRTGTGGNYGYTF.

The CDR3 sequence is CASSFLTGGVGEQYF. The CDR3, as DNA: TGTGCCAGCAGTTTCCTTACGGGAGGGGTAGGGGAGCAGTACTTC. The V gene is TRBV28, the J gene TRBJ2-7; 8 nucleotides match TRBD2. Germline CDR1 reads MDHEN; CDR2 reads SYDVKM. The CDR3 length is 15 residues. V lost 3 bases and J lost 7; bases outside the gene matches: 11. Full variable domain (outside the CDR3, taken from reference TRBV28 and TRBJ2-7): DVKVTQSSRYLVKRTGEKVFLECVQDMDHENMFWYRQDPGLGLRLIYFSYDVKMKEKGDIPEGYSVSREKKERFSLILESASTNQTSMYLCASSFLTGGVGEQYFGPGTRLTVT.

V usage is TRBV28 and J usage is TRBJ2-1; tentatively, D is TRBD2 (6 bases). The V end lost 2 bases, the J end lost 15 bases, and 14 bases lay between the germline ends. Germline CDR1 is MDHEN and CDR2 is SYDVKM. CDR3 size: 12 residues. This CDR3 reads CASSLERMGGFF. CDR3 in DNA: TGTGCCAGCAGTTTAGAGCGGATGGGAGGGTTCTTC.

CDR3 sequence: CASSPRLVYNEQFF. For the CDR3, the DNA is TGTGCCAGCAGCCCTAGACTAGTCTACAATGAGCAGTTCTTC. The rearrangement links TRBV11-1 to TRBJ2-1; D possibly corresponds to TRBD2 (6 bases). V gave up 5 bases and J gave up 3 bases, with 11 bases separating them. Looked up from germline, CDR1 is SGHAT and CDR2 is FQDESV (reference sequence). This CDR3 has 14 residues.

V and J are TRBV30 and TRBJ1-3, with D maybe TRBD1 (6 bases). With 4 bases removed from V and 2 bases from J, the gap between germline ends came to 6 bases. The CDR3 has 12 amino acids. Germline assignment: CDR1 GTSNPN and CDR2 SVGIG (reference sequence). The CDR3 nucleotides read TGTGCCTGGAAGGGGGCTGGAAACACCATATATTTT. Its translation: CAWKGAGNTIYF.